Listed here are 2 T cell receptor beta chains from one sample, sequenced in a study of T cells after yellow fever vaccination. One entry per CDR3 protein, called by TCRdb with MiXCR from the 5' RACE reads. The sample yields 100,000 to 150,000 distinct CDR3 sequences, 7.5% to 10% seen once. The material was CD8+ T cells sorted from PBMCs, obtained on the day of the yellow fever booster vaccination. The receptors were gathered from a man aged 18 to 29 who received the YFV17D yellow fever vaccine.

This clonotype came up many times. J is TRBJ2-1 and V is TRBV11-2, with D maybe TRBD1 (6 bases). This CDR3 is 14 amino acids long. Germline CDR1 is SGHAT and CDR2 is FQNNGV. V dropped 3 bases and J dropped 6 bases, with 12 bases sitting between them. The DNA for the CDR3 is TGTGCCAGCAGCTTTCAGGGGACCGTCAATGAGCAGTTCTTC. This codes for CASSFQGTVNEQFF. Full variable domain (rest looked up from reference TRBV11-2 and TRBJ2-1): EAGVAQSPRYKIIEKRQSVAFWCNPISGHATLYWYQQILGQGPKLLIQFQNNGVVDDSQLPKDRFSAERLKGVDSTLKIQPAKLEDSAVYLCASSFQGTVNEQFFGPGTRLTVL.

This clonotype was counted once. A read error may account for a junction end that differs from germline. The genes are TRBV5-4 and TRBJ2-3; no clear D. This CDR3 region has 13 residues. Germline assignment: CDR1 SGHNT and CDR2 YYREEE (reference sequence). Here the CDR3 DNA reads TGTGCCAGCGCTAGGCAGTACGGAGATACGGAGTATTTT. Protein: CASARQYGDTEYF. Combining the CDR3 with reference TRBV5-4 and TRBJ2-3 gives the whole variable domain ETGVTQSPTHLIKTRGQQVTLRCSSQSGHNTVSWYQQALGQGPQFIFQYYREEENGRGNFPPRFSGLQFPNYSSELNVNALELDDSALYLCASARQYGDTEYFGPGTRLTVL.